These 20 T cell receptor beta chains were all obtained from the same sample, sequenced in a study of T cells in Graves' hyperthyroidism and ophthalmopathy. Amplified regions were TCR beta CDR3 sequences from RNA transcripts. Initially, a first-round RT-PCR of the TCR CDR3 employed the HTBI primer set. TCRdb re-derived calls from the multiplex PCR reads in MiXCR, one entry per CDR3 protein. The sample has 140,000 or so distinct CDR3 sequences, more than 20% seen once; the top ten hold about two thirds. Sequences were obtained from blood. The receptor source for this set is a woman aged 45-59 years with Graves' hyperthyroidism that later progressed to Graves' ophthalmopathy.

There are many counts of this clonotype. The rearrangement joins TRBV12-3 or TRBV12-4 to TRBJ1-1; D unclear. V lost 4 bases and J 0 bases, leaving 9 bases between the germline ends. There are 14 residues in the CDR3. The CDR3 region is CASSSGRLNTEAFF. The CDR3 nucleotides read TGTGCCAGCAGTTCGGGAAGGTTGAACACTGAAGCTTTCTTT.

The chain recombines TRBV10-2 with TRBJ2-3, with D possibly matching TRBD2 (5 bases). The V end lost 6 bases, the J end lost 2 bases, and 9 bases lay between the germline ends. The germline CDR1 and CDR2 sequences are WSHSY and SAAADI. The CDR3 spans 13 residues. CDR3: CASREAVTDTQYF. CDR3 sequence (DNA): TGCGCCAGCAGGGAGGCTGTCACAGATACGCAGTATTTT.

This clonotype was observed a few times. This chain joins TRBV9 and TRBJ2-1; 9 bases map to TRBD1. V lost 3 bases to trimming and J lost 6 bases; unmatched junction nucleotides: 10. Germline CDR1 and CDR2: SGDLS and YYNGEE. This CDR3 has 16 amino acids. CDR3 nucleotides: TGTGCCAGCAGCGCGGGGGACAGGGTAGGGTCCAATGAGCAGTTCTTC. Translated, it gives CASSAGDRVGSNEQFF. The whole variable domain, remainder taken from reference TRBV9 and TRBJ2-1, is DSGVTQTPKHLITATGQRVTLRCSPRSGDLSVYWYQQSLDQGLQFLIQYYNGEERAKGNILERFSAQQFPDLHSELNLSSLELGDSALYFCASSAGDRVGSNEQFFGPGTRLTVL.

This clonotype has at least ten counts. The V gene is TRBV28, the J gene TRBJ2-7, with 7 nucleotides matching TRBD2. Germline V CDR1 and CDR2: MDHEN, SYDVKM. V shed 1 base and J 7 bases; nucleotides not matched to a gene: 7. The CDR3 is 14 amino acids. In DNA, the CDR3 is TGTGCCAGCAGTTTATCGGGAGGACGAGAGGAGCAGTACTTC. It encodes CASSLSGGREEQYF.

This clonotype appeared a few times. V usage is TRBV10-2 and J usage is TRBJ1-5; D remains unclear. Per germline, CDR1 WSHSY and CDR2 SAAADI. CDR3 length: 12 residues. Trimming stripped 4 bases from V and 0 bases from J, with 1 base between. The CDR3 reads CASSVSNQPQHF. The CDR3 bases are TGCGCCAGCAGTGTTAGCAATCAGCCCCAGCATTTT.

The V gene is TRBV5-4, the J gene TRBJ2-7, with D perhaps matching TRBD1 (6 bases). Germline loops: CDR1 SGHNT, CDR2 YYREEE (reference sequence). The ends were cut back, 2 bases at V and 6 bases at J, with 21 bases in the middle. The CDR3 is 16 amino acids. The CDR3 DNA is TGTGCCAGCAGCTTAGAAAGGGACAAGGGCCCCCGCGAGCAGTACTTC. Translation gives CASSLERDKGPREQYF.

CDR3 residues: CASSWSDHSYEQYF. In DNA form, the CDR3 reads TGTGCCAGCAGTTGGAGCGACCACTCCTACGAGCAGTACTTC. The rearrangement links TRBV27 to TRBJ2-7; no clear D gene. Looked up from germline, CDR1 is MNHEY and CDR2 is SMNVEV (reference sequence). This CDR3 has 14 residues. With 4 bases removed from V and 0 bases from J, the gap between germline ends came to 10 bases.

The chain uses TRBV15 and TRBJ2-2; D may be TRBD2 (6 bases). Germline V gene sequence: CDR1 LNHNV, CDR2 YYDKDF (reference sequence). The V gene lost 5 bases and the J gene lost 3 bases, with 13 bases spanning the gap. The CDR3 runs 15 residues. CDR3 sequence reads: CATSPVRGYTGELFF. The CDR3 DNA sequence: TGTGCCACCAGCCCCGTTCGGGGGTACACCGGGGAGCTGTTTTTT.

This clonotype occurred many times. This sequence joins TRBV3-1 and TRBJ2-2, with 9 nucleotides matching TRBD2. The length of the CDR3 is 19 residues. Germline loops: CDR1 LGHDT, CDR2 YNNKEL (reference sequence). With V trimmed by 0 bases and J by 3 bases, 11 bases remained unmatched. The DNA for the CDR3 is TGTGCCAGCAGCCAAGAGGGGCTAGCGGGACGTTTATACACCGGGGAGCTGTTTTTT. Translation gives CASSQEGLAGRLYTGELFF.

This clonotype was counted ten times or more. V and J are TRBV28 and TRBJ1-4, with D unresolved. This CDR3 has 14 residues. Germline V CDR1 and CDR2: MDHEN, SYDVKM. V was clipped by 2 bases and J by 8 bases, with 12 bases between them. The CDR3 spells CASSLEIPEEKLFF. The CDR3 DNA reads TGTGCCAGCAGTTTAGAAATACCCGAAGAAAAACTGTTTTTT. Full variable domain (missing parts from reference TRBV28 and TRBJ1-4): DVKVTQSSRYLVKRTGEKVFLECVQDMDHENMFWYRQDPGLGLRLIYFSYDVKMKEKGDIPEGYSVSREKKERFSLILESASTNQTSMYLCASSLEIPEEKLFFGSGTQLSVL.

This clonotype was detected many times. This chain connects TRBV28 to TRBJ2-3, with 9 bases fitting TRBD2. The trim removed 6 bases at V and 4 bases at J, leaving 8 bases unmatched. The CDR3 runs to 15 residues. The germline CDR1 and CDR2 sequences are MDHEN and SYDVKM. CDR3 protein: CASRQPGLAADTQYF. CDR3 in DNA: TGTGCCAGCAGGCAGCCGGGACTAGCTGCAGATACGCAGTATTTT.

In its sample, this clonotype was seen a few times. The chain carries TRBV24-1 and TRBJ2-7, with 9 bases fitting TRBD2. V lost 7 bases and J lost 5; bases outside the gene matches: 11. CDR1 is KGHDR, CDR2 SFDVKD, per germline. The CDR3 is 15 residues long. CDR3 in DNA: TGTGCCACCAGCTCGACTAGCGGAAGATACAACGAGCAGTACTTC. Amino acid sequence: CATSSTSGRYNEQYF.

The chain employs TRBV5-1 and TRBJ1-6; D possibly corresponds to TRBD1 (5 bases). This CDR3 contains 14 residues. Trimming removed 4 bases from V and 11 bases from J, with 16 bases in between. Germline loops: CDR1 SGHRS, CDR2 YFSETQ. The CDR3 DNA sequence: TGCGCCAGCAGCCGAGGAGGGGAAGGAACACCCCTCCACTTT. Encoded protein: CASSRGGEGTPLHF.

The chain links TRBV2 to TRBJ2-3; 14 bases fit TRBD2. The CDR3 contains 14 residues. Trimming cost V 6 bases and J 9 bases; bases outside gene matches: 5. CDR1 and CDR2 (germline): SNHLY, FYNNEI. DNA for the CDR3: TGTGCCAGCAGCAGACTAGCGGGAGGGGAGACGCAGTATTTT. Amino acids: CASSRLAGGETQYF.

This clonotype was seen many times. This rearrangement joins TRBV28 to TRBJ2-7, with D unresolved. The CDR3 is made up of 14 amino acids. Trimming shortened V by 1 base and J by 3 bases, and 10 bases separated the two germline ends. Germline CDR1 MDHEN, CDR2 SYDVKM. The CDR3 region is CASSLFSDLYEQYF. The CDR3 nucleotides are TGTGCCAGCAGTTTATTTTCAGACCTCTACGAGCAGTACTTC.

This rearrangement joins TRBV9 to TRBJ1-3, with D uncertain. The CDR3 contains 15 residues. Germline CDR1 SGDLS, CDR2 YYNGEE. With 4 bases removed from V and 0 bases from J, the gap between germline ends came to 11 bases. The CDR3 protein is CASSPAPGSGNTIYF. CDR3 in DNA: TGTGCCAGCAGCCCAGCGCCCGGCTCTGGAAACACCATATATTTT.

The CDR3 nucleotides are TGCGCCAGCAGCTTAAGCAGCGGGAGAGTAGATGAGCAGTTCTTC. Its protein product is CASSLSSGRVDEQFF. V usage is TRBV5-1 and J usage is TRBJ2-1; TRBD2 matches at 8 bases. Germline V gene data show CDR1 as SGHRS and CDR2 as YFSETQ. The CDR3 length is 15 residues. Trimming at V came to 2 bases and at J to 8 bases, leaving 9 bases not matched to a gene.

This clonotype was recorded many times. V gene TRBV20-1 combines with J gene TRBJ1-1; D is possibly TRBD1 (6 bases). The germline gives CDR1 DFQATT, CDR2 SNEGSKA (reference sequence). The CDR3 sequence is 13 residues long. V lost 1 base and J lost 4, with 10 bases in between. The chain's CDR3 is CSARGGGFTEAFF. The CDR3, as DNA: TGCAGTGCTAGAGGGGGGGGCTTCACTGAAGCTTTCTTT.

This chain links TRBV4-1 with TRBJ2-2; D uncertain. The V gene lost 7 bases and the J gene lost 4 bases, with 10 bases spanning the gap. The CDR3 extends over 13 amino acids. Looked up from germline, CDR1 is MGHRA and CDR2 is YSYEKL. The CDR3 DNA reads as TGCGCCAGCAAAGGCTGGGGCACCGGGGAGCTGTTTTTT. Translating it yields CASKGWGTGELFF.

The chain links TRBV29-1 to TRBJ2-5, with a tentative D call TRBD2 (6 bases). The CDR3 has 13 residues. The ends were cut back, 3 bases at V and 9 bases at J, with 17 bases in the middle. CDR1 is SQVTM, CDR2 ANQGSEA, per germline. In DNA, the CDR3 is TGCAGCGTTGAGTTGGGAGCTGGGGAGGCCCAGTACTTC. This encodes CSVELGAGEAQYF.